Detailed here is one T cell receptor beta chain. What it recognizes is unknown. Researchers prepared the TCRbeta library using unique molecular identifiers, the study reports. Via MiXCR, TCRdb re-called the PCR reads, giving one row per CDR3 protein. The sample records around 580,000 distinct CDR3 sequences, over 20% being singletons. This specimen belongs to a study of T-cell reconstitution after alpha-beta-depleted transplantation in children. Study results and limitations: Newly generated T cells supplied most T-cell counts and diversity one year post-transplant. From surviving recipient T cells and thymic progenitors came the high day-60 TCRbeta diversity observed in some patients. Roughly two months post-transplant, alpha-beta T cells reportedly originated from several hundred graft clones that had expanded.

Trimming took off 7 bases at V and 6 bases at J, with 11 bases between the two ends. The CDR3 is 12 amino acids. Germline CDR1 and CDR2: SGHRS and YFSETQ. The clonotype comes from a boy in the first two years of life with Wiskott-Aldrich syndrome, due to receive a stem cell transplant. This sequence joins TRBV5-1 and TRBJ2-1; D is unresolved. The starting material was PBMCs, obtained before TCRalphabeta/CD19-depleted stem cell transplant. The DNA of the CDR3 is TGCGCCAGCGGCCTGGGCCTCAATGAGCAGTTCTTC. Amino acid sequence: CASGLGLNEQFF. Using reference TRBV5-1 and TRBJ2-1 for the parts outside the CDR3, the full variable domain is KAGVTQTPRYLIKTRGQQVTLSCSPISGHRSVSWYQQTPGQGLQFLFEYFSETQRNKGNFPGRFSGRQFSNSRSEMNVSTLELGDSALYLCASGLGLNEQFFGPGTRLTVL.